This T cell receptor (beta chain) was captured in a study of blood T cell repertoires in COVID-19 (dated by TCRdb to the early 2020s). For context, the study as a whole: Collaborator samples came from the United States, Italy and Spain and covered acute and convalescent phases of COVID-19. The repertoires were released in a freely available public database meant as a resource for research on the immune response to SARS-CoV-2. The dataset comprised deeply sampled blood TCRbeta repertoires from subjects exposed to, actively infected with, or recovered from COVID-19. Samples came from the ongoing ImmuneRACE study (first 160 participants) plus 1,254 subjects from 6 global collaborators. The material from the prospective study consisted of cDNA or gDNA derived from T cells, B-cell-depleted T cells, or PBMCs. Where HLA class I and class II types were available, the types were taken from metadata supplied by the sample provider, not from assay-based typing. Sample metadata almost always included a de-identified subject ID, COVID-19 status, age in years and sex. The study at large found these results: How much clinical and demographic metadata was included differed by source and by participant, and the metadata was provided uncurated.

Concerning this clone: Its specific antigen is unknown. No qualities accompany the bases; no much larger clone lies one base away.

Samples from volunteer blood donors who had recovered from COVID-19 were contributed by a second Seattle source. Whole blood was collected in K2EDTA tubes by collaborating institutions according to the institutions' own protocols. For TCRbeta analysis, collaborators shipped samples in one of three forms: frozen whole blood, isolated PBMCs, or DNA extracted from either of those sample types. The germline V gene (reference sequence) specifies LGHDT as CDR1 and YNNKEL as CDR2. Including cysteine and phenylalanine, the CDR3 has 14 amino acids. The entry retains the CDR3 DNA only, 42 bases that are in frame from base 1. V and J lose 0 bases and 8 bases, and a span of 13 bases separates them. TCRbeta CDR3 regions were amplified from genomic DNA by means of the immunoSEQ Assay, a bias-controlled multiplex PCR. The source study handled its data this way. Nucleated cell counts per sample were estimated from amplification of reference gene primers within the assay. To quantify the absolute abundance of each unique TCRbeta CDR3 rearrangement, sequence reads were collapsed and filtered. For each sample, productive Simpson clonality was calculated as the square root of Simpson's diversity index across productive rearrangements. The table was pulled from immuneACCESS by TCRdb, which kept in-frame rearrangements only. Such tables lose some clones; where checked, under half of the loss comes from unresolved V genes, and the rest has no known cause. D and trimming come from the DNA, and the V and J calls and clone size come from that table. The table for this sample lists approximately 300,000 clones; around 89% of them were counted only once. The ten largest clonotypes hold about 6.8% of the sample.

This TCR was recovered from a man younger than 35 who had recovered from COVID-19. The chain links TRBV3-1 (or the pseudogene TRBV3-2) with TRBJ1-2, and TRBD1 may be the D gene, going by 5 matching bases. Material: peripheral blood. CDR3 reads: CASSQDPGLEGYTF. The nucleotide sequence is TGTGCCAGCAGCCAAGATCCAGGGTTGGAAGGCTACACCTTC.